Shown below are 21 T cell receptor beta chains from a single sample sequenced in a study of cytomegalovirus exposure and HLA in healthy donors. The primer mix had 60 Vbeta and 13 Jbeta primers. Clones were sequenced by immunoSEQ multiplex PCR, and TCRdb holds only the in-frame ones, with some missing. The sample comprises 140,000 or so clones, approximately 76% of which are singletons, and 1.8% rests with the top ten. Sequenced material: PBMCs. These receptors were taken from a man aged 35 to 55 in good health and CMV-seronegative.

The chain uses TRBV28 and TRBJ2-7, with TRBD2 as a possible D gene (5 bases). This CDR3 region has 13 residues. V lost 6 bases and J lost 2, with 11 bases in between. From germline, CDR1 is MDHEN and CDR2 SYDVKM. The CDR3 DNA is TGTGCCAGCAGGCGGGCCGGTCCCTACGAGCAGTACTTC. Translated, it gives CASRRAGPYEQYF.

This chain uses TRBV27 with TRBJ2-7; 11 positions match TRBD1. Per germline, CDR1 MNHEY and CDR2 SMNVEV (reference sequence). V lost 10 bases, J lost 4 bases, and 3 bases stayed unmatched. The length of the CDR3 is 12 residues. CDR3 in amino acids: CATGTGGYEQYF. The CDR3 DNA is TGTGCCACCGGGACAGGGGGGTACGAGCAGTACTTC.

The gene calls are TRBV7-2 and TRBJ1-6, with D perhaps TRBD1 (6 bases). CDR1 is SGHTA and CDR2 is FQGNSA in the germline V gene. V gave up 5 bases and J gave up 10 bases, with 15 bases separating them. The CDR3 has 14 residues. The chain's CDR3 is CASSQRVQGSPLHF. The CDR3, as DNA: TGTGCCAGCAGCCAGAGGGTACAGGGATCACCCCTCCACTTT. Combining the CDR3 with reference TRBV7-2 and TRBJ1-6 gives the whole variable domain GAGVSQSPSNKVTEKGKDVELRCDPISGHTALYWYRQSLGQGLEFLIYFQGNSAPDKSGLPSDRFSAERTGGSVSTLTIQRTQQEDSAVYLCASSQRVQGSPLHFGNGTRLTVT.

This chain joins TRBV5-1 and TRBJ1-1; 8 nucleotides match TRBD1. This CDR3 comprises 16 residues. With 0 bases clipped from V and 1 base from J, the junction kept 5 bases outside the gene matches. The V gene's germline CDR1 is SGHRS and CDR2 YFSETQ. The CDR3 DNA sequence: TGCGCCAGCAGCTTGGGGGCCGGGACAGGGAACACTGAAGCTTTCTTT. The encoded protein is CASSLGAGTGNTEAFF.

V is TRBV27 and J is TRBJ2-7, with unresolved D. CDR1 is MNHEY and CDR2 is SMNVEV in the germline V gene (reference sequence). V lost 0 bases to trimming and J lost 2 bases, with 5 bases between them. The CDR3 is 13 amino acids. The CDR3 region is CASSLSFPYEQYF. The CDR3 coding sequence is TGTGCCAGCAGTTTATCCTTCCCCTACGAGCAGTACTTC.

V gene TRBV27 combines with J gene TRBJ1-2; D may be TRBD1 (6 bases). V was cut by 2 bases and J by 3 bases, with 16 bases left in between. The CDR3 sequence is 16 residues long. Germline CDR1 is MNHEY and CDR2 is SMNVEV (reference sequence). The CDR3 DNA reads as TGTGCCAGCAGTTTAGAATCCGGCAGGGGCGACTATGGCTACACCTTC. The encoded protein is CASSLESGRGDYGYTF.

The V call is TRBV28, the J call TRBJ2-7, with 7 bases matching TRBD1. The CDR3 totals 16 residues. Germline V CDR1 and CDR2: MDHEN, SYDVKM. The junction had 9 bases not matched to a gene; V was cut back by 3 bases and J by 1 base. The CDR3 bases are TGTGCCAGCAGTTTGGGCAGGGGGTCCCTTTCCTACGAGCAGTACTTC. This codes for CASSLGRGSLSYEQYF. The entire variable domain, with the rest obtained from reference TRBV28 and TRBJ2-7, is as follows: DVKVTQSSRYLVKRTGEKVFLECVQDMDHENMFWYRQDPGLGLRLIYFSYDVKMKEKGDIPEGYSVSREKKERFSLILESASTNQTSMYLCASSLGRGSLSYEQYFGPGTRLTVT.

The chain recombines TRBV25-1 with TRBJ1-1, with a tentative D call TRBD1 (6 bases). Germline loops: CDR1 MGHDK, CDR2 SYGVNS. CDR3 length: 15 residues. V lost 1 base, J lost 7 bases, and 16 bases lay in between. The CDR3 spells CASSELGGAAYEAFF. CDR3 nucleotides: TGTGCCAGCAGTGAATTGGGGGGGGCAGCATATGAAGCTTTCTTT.

CDR3 sequence reads: CASSRGTSVQTDTQYF. The CDR3, as DNA: TGTGCCAGCAGTCGAGGGACTAGCGTGCAGACAGATACGCAGTATTTT. The V gene is TRBV27, the J gene TRBJ2-3, with 10 positions matching TRBD2. The germline V gene encodes CDR1 MNHEY and CDR2 SMNVEV (reference sequence). There are 16 residues in the CDR3. V lost 5 bases to trimming and J lost 3 bases; unmatched junction nucleotides: 8.

The chain is built from TRBV10-3 and TRBJ2-7, with D uncertain. The CDR3 runs 13 residues. V was clipped by 5 bases and J by 2 bases, with 10 bases between them. Germline-derived CDR1 and CDR2 are ENHRY and SYGVKD. The CDR3 loop reads CAISPGSPYEQYF. The CDR3 DNA sequence: TGTGCCATCAGTCCGGGTTCCCCCTACGAGCAGTACTTC.

This rearrangement joins TRBV7-9 to TRBJ2-3; D is ambiguous. The CDR3 contains 13 residues. V gave up 5 bases and J gave up 4 bases, with 10 bases separating them. CDR1 SEHNR and CDR2 FQNEAQ come from the germline V gene (reference sequence). CDR3 sequence reads: CASSQLGADTQYF. The CDR3 bases are TGTGCCAGCAGCCAGCTAGGTGCAGATACGCAGTATTTT.

The rearrangement uses TRBV7-9 and TRBJ2-3, with TRBD2 matching over 11 bases. After removal of 1 base from V and 0 bases from J, the junction contained 0 bases not matched to a gene. The CDR3 contains 16 residues. Germline CDR1 and CDR2: SEHNR and FQNEAQ (reference sequence). CDR3 region: CASSLGTSGSTDTQYF. DNA for the CDR3: TGTGCCAGCAGCTTAGGGACTAGCGGGAGCACAGATACGCAGTATTTT.

This clone came up a few times. V is TRBV6-1 and J is TRBJ1-2, with D perhaps matching TRBD1 (5 bases). CDR1 and CDR2 from the germline V gene are MNHNS and SASEGT. The V and J ends lost 4 bases and 0 bases respectively, with 18 bases between them. This CDR3 has 17 amino acids. The CDR3 region has the DNA TGTGCCAGCAGTGCGGGGGGGGAGCTTTACCCTAACTATGGCTACACCTTC. This encodes CASSAGGELYPNYGYTF.

The V call is TRBV7-7, the J call TRBJ2-7, with a tentative D call TRBD1 (6 bases). The CDR3 is 14 amino acids. Germline V lookup: CDR1 SSHAT, CDR2 FNYEAQ (reference sequence). V dropped 0 bases and J dropped 4 bases, with 10 bases sitting between them. CDR3 sequence reads: CASSLALQGYEQYF. The CDR3 DNA is TGTGCCAGCAGCTTAGCGCTACAGGGTTACGAGCAGTACTTC.

The chain's CDR3 is CASRRQGITF. Written as DNA, the CDR3 is TGTGCCAGCAGAAGACAGGGGATCACCTTC. The chain combines TRBV2 with TRBJ1-2; 8 bases align to TRBD1. Germline-derived CDR1 and CDR2 are SNHLY and FYNNEI. CDR3 length: 10 residues. V shed 6 bases and J 13 bases; nucleotides not matched to a gene: 4.

The gene calls are TRBV29-1 and TRBJ1-4; D is possibly TRBD1 (5 bases). From germline, CDR1 is SQVTM and CDR2 ANQGSEA. The ends were cut back, 3 bases at V and 7 bases at J, with 12 bases in the middle. The CDR3 spans 13 residues. CDR3: CSVEVDMAEKLFF. The CDR3 region has the DNA TGCAGCGTTGAGGTGGACATGGCTGAAAAACTGTTTTTT.

This chain connects TRBV28 to TRBJ1-4; TRBD1 aligns across 10 bases. This CDR3 comprises 15 residues. The V and J ends lost 6 bases and 5 bases, in that order; junction bases with no gene match: 6. Germline-derived CDR1 and CDR2 are MDHEN and SYDVKM. CDR3 sequence (DNA): TGTGCCAGCAGGGACAGGGGGAGAGGAAATGAAAAACTGTTTTTT. Its translation: CASRDRGRGNEKLFF.

This clone was picked up a small number of times. This sequence joins TRBV5-6 and TRBJ2-7; TRBD1 matches at 7 bases. CDR3 length equals 18 residues. J was trimmed by 0 bases and V by 1 base; bases with no gene match: 13. Germline V gene lookup returns CDR1 SGHDT and CDR2 YYEEEE. This CDR3 reads CASSLYRSGQIVSYEQYF. The CDR3 coding sequence is TGTGCCAGCAGCTTGTACCGTTCGGGACAGATCGTCTCCTACGAGCAGTACTTC.

The J gene is TRBJ2-1, the V gene TRBV2; 8 nucleotides match TRBD2. The germline CDR1 and CDR2 sequences are SNHLY and FYNNEI. The V and J ends lost 6 bases and 0 bases, in that order; junction bases with no gene match: 4. There are 15 residues in the CDR3. The CDR3 DNA follows: TGTGCCAGCAGCGGGGGGGGATACTCCTACAATGAGCAGTTCTTC. Its protein product is CASSGGGYSYNEQFF. Using reference TRBV2 and TRBJ2-1 for the parts outside the CDR3, the full variable domain is EPEVTQTPSHQVTQMGQEVILRCVPISNHLYFYWYRQILGQKVEFLVSFYNNEISEKSEIFDDQFSVERPDGSNFTLKIRSTKLEDSAMYFCASSGGGYSYNEQFFGPGTRLTVL.

In this sample, this clone turned up a few times. The genes are TRBV7-9 and TRBJ2-7; TRBD2 matches 8 bases. Germline lookup yields CDR1 SEHNR and CDR2 FQNEAQ (reference sequence). V dropped 1 base and J dropped 5; count of bases not matched to a gene: 4. This CDR3 comprises 14 residues. The CDR3 nucleotides are TGTGCCAGCAGCTTAGAGGCGGGGGGCGACGAGCAGTACTTC. Its translation: CASSLEAGGDEQYF.

This clone has only a few counts. The V call is TRBV27, the J call TRBJ2-1; perhaps TRBD2 as D (6 bases). Germline V gene lookup returns CDR1 MNHEY and CDR2 SMNVEV (reference sequence). This CDR3 is built from 15 residues. Between the trimmed V and J ends, which lost 5 bases and 4 bases, there was a span of 15 bases. CDR3 in amino acids: CASSVGERAYNEQFF. CDR3 nucleotide sequence: TGTGCCAGCAGTGTCGGGGAGCGGGCATACAATGAGCAGTTCTTC.